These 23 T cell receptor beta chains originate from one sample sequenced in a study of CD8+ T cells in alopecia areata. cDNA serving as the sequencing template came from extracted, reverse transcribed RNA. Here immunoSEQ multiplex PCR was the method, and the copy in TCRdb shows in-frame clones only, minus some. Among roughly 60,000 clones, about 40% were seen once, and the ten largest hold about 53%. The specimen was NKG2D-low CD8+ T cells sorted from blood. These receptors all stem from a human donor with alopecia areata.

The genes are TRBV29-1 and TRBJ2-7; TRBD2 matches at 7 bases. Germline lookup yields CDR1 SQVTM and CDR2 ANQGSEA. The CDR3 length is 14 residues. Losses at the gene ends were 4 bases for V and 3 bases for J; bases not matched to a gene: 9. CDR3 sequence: CSVVYLGEGYEQYF. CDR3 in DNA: TGCAGCGTTGTCTACCTTGGGGAGGGCTACGAGCAGTACTTC.

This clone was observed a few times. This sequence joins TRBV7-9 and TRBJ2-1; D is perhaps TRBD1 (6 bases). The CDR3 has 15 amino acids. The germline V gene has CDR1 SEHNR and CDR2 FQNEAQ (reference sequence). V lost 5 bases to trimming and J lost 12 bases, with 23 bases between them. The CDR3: CASSAPWAGDTVQFF. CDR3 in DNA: TGTGCCAGCAGCGCTCCCTGGGCAGGGGATACGGTGCAGTTCTTC.

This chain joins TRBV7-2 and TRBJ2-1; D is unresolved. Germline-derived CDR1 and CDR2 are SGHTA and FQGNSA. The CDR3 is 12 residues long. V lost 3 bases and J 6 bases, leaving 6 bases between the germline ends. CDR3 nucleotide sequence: TGTGCCAGCAGCTTGATCCGCAATGAGCAGTTCTTC. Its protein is CASSLIRNEQFF.

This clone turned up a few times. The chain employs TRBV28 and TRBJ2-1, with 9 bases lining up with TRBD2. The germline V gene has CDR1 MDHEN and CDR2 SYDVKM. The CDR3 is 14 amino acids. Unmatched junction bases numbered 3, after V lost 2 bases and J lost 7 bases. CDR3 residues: CASSLRLADNEQFF. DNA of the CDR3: TGTGCCAGCAGTTTACGACTAGCGGATAATGAGCAGTTCTTC. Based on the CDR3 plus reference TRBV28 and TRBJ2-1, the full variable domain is DVKVTQSSRYLVKRTGEKVFLECVQDMDHENMFWYRQDPGLGLRLIYFSYDVKMKEKGDIPEGYSVSREKKERFSLILESASTNQTSMYLCASSLRLADNEQFFGPGTRLTVL.

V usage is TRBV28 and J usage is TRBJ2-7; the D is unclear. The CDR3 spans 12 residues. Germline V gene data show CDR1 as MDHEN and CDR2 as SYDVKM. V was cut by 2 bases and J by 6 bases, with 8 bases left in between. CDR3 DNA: TGTGCCAGCAGTTTAAACGGCCCCGAGCAGTACTTC. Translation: CASSLNGPEQYF.

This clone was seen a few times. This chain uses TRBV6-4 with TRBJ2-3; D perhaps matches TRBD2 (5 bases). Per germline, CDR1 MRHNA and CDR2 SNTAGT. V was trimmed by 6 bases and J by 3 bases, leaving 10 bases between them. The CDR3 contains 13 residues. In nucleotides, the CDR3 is TGTGCCAGCAGCGCTCTAGCAACAGATACGCAGTATTTT. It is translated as CASSALATDTQYF.

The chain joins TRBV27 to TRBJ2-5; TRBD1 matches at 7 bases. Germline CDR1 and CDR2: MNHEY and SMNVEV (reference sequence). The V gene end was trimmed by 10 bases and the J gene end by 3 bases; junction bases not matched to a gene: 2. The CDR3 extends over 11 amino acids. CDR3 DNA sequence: TGTGCCAAAGGGGGCGAAGAGACCCAGTACTTC. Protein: CAKGGEETQYF.

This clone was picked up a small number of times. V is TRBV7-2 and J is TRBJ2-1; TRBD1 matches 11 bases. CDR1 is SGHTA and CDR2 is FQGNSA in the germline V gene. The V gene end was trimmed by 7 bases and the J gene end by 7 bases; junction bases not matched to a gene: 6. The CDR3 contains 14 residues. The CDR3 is CASMDRGRFNEQFF. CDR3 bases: TGTGCCAGCATGGACAGGGGGCGGTTTAATGAGCAGTTCTTC. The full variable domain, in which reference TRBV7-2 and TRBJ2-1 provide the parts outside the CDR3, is GAGVSQSPSNKVTEKGKDVELRCDPISGHTALYWYRQSLGQGLEFLIYFQGNSAPDKSGLPSDRFSAERTGGSVSTLTIQRTQQEDSAVYLCASMDRGRFNEQFFGPGTRLTVL.

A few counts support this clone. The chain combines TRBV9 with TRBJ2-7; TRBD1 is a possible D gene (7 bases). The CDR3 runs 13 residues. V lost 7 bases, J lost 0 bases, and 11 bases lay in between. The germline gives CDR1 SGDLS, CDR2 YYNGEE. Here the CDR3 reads CASGGGPSYEQYF. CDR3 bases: TGTGCCAGCGGAGGGGGCCCCTCCTACGAGCAGTACTTC.

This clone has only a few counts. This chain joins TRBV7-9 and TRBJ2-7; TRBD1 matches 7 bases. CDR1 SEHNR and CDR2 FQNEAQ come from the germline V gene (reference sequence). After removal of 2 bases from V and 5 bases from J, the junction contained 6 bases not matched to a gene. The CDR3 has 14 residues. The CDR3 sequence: CASSLNRGGDEQYF. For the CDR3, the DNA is TGTGCCAGCAGCTTAAACAGGGGTGGGGACGAGCAGTACTTC.

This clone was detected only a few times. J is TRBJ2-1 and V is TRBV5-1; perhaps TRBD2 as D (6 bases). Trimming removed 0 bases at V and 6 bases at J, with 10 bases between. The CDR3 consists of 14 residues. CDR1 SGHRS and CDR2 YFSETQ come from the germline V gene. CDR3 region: CASSLAGVTNEQFF. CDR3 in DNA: TGCGCCAGCAGCTTGGCGGGGGTTACCAATGAGCAGTTCTTC.

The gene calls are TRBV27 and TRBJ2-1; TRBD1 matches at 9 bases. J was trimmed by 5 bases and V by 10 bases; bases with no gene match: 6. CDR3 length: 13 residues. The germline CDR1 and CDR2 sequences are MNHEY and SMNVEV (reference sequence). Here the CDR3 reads CATTDRGNNEQFF. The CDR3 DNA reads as TGTGCCACCACGGACAGGGGAAACAATGAGCAGTTCTTC.

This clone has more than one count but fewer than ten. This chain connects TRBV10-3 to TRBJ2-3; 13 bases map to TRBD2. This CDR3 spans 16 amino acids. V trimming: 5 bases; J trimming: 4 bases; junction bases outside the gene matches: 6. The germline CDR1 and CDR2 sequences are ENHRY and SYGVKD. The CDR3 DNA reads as TGTGCCATCAGTACCGGACTAGCGGGAGTAGCAGATACGCAGTATTTT. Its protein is CAISTGLAGVADTQYF.

DNA of the CDR3: TGTGCCAGCATCCCTAAGGGGGCATACGAGCAGTACTTC. This codes for CASIPKGAYEQYF. J is TRBJ2-7 and V is TRBV27, with 7 bases fitting TRBD1. Germline values: CDR1 MNHEY, CDR2 SMNVEV (reference sequence). The CDR3 totals 13 residues. The trim removed 7 bases at V and 4 bases at J, leaving 7 bases unmatched.

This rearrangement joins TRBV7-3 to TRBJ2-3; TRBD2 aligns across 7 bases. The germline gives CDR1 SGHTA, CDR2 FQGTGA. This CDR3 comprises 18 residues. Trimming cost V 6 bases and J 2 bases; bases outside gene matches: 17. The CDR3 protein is CASSWGSQRDTPTDTQYF. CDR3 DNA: TGTGCCAGCAGTTGGGGGAGCCAGCGGGATACCCCCACAGATACGCAGTATTTT.

DNA for the CDR3: TGTGCCAGCAGCGAGGGGCCGAACTATGGCTACACCTTC. The encoded protein is CASSEGPNYGYTF. The chain combines TRBV6-5 with TRBJ1-2, with D perhaps TRBD1 (5 bases). Per germline, CDR1 MNHEY and CDR2 SVGAGI. Trimming left V 6 bases short and J 2 bases short, with 10 bases between. This CDR3 comprises 13 residues.

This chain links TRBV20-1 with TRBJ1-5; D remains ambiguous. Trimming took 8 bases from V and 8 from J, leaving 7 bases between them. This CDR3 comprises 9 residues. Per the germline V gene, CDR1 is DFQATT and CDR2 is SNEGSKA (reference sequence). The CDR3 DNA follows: TGCAGTTGGGAAGAGCCCCAGCATTTT. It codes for CSWEEPQHF.

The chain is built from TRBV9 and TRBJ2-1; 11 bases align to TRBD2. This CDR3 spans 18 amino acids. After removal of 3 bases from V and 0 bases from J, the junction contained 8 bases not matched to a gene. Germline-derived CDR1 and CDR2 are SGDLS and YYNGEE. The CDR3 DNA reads TGTGCCAGCAGCGCCGGGACTAGCGGAACAGCCTCCTACAATGAGCAGTTCTTC. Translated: CASSAGTSGTASYNEQFF.

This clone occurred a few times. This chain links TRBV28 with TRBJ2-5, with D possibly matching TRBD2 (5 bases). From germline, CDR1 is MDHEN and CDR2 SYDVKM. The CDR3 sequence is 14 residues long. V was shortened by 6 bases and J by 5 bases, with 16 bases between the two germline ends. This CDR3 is CASSRTGTGETQYF. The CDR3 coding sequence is TGTGCCAGCAGCAGGACGGGAACCGGCGAGACCCAGTACTTC.

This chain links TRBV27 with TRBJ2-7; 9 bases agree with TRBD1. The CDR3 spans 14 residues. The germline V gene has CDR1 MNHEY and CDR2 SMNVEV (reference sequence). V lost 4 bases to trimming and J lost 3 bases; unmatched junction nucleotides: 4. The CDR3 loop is CASSSGQGIYEQYF. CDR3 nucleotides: TGTGCCAGCAGTTCCGGACAGGGGATCTACGAGCAGTACTTC.

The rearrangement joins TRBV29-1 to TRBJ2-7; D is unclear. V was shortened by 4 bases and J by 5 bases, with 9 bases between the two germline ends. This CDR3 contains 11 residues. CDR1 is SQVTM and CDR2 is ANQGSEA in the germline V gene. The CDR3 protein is CSVGGRDEQYF. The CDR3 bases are TGCAGCGTTGGGGGTAGGGACGAGCAGTACTTC.

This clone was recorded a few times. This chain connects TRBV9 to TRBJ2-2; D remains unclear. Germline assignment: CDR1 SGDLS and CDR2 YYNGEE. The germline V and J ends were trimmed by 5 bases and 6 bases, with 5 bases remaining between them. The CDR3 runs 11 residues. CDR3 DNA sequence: TGTGCCAGCAGTGAAGCCGGGGAGCTGTTTTTT. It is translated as CASSEAGELFF.

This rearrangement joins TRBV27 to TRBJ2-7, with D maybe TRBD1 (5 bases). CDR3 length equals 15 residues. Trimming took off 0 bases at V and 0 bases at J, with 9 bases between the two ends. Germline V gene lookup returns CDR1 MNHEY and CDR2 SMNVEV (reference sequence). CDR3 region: CASSLSTALSYEQYF. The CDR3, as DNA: TGTGCCAGCAGTTTATCGACAGCCCTCTCCTACGAGCAGTACTTC.